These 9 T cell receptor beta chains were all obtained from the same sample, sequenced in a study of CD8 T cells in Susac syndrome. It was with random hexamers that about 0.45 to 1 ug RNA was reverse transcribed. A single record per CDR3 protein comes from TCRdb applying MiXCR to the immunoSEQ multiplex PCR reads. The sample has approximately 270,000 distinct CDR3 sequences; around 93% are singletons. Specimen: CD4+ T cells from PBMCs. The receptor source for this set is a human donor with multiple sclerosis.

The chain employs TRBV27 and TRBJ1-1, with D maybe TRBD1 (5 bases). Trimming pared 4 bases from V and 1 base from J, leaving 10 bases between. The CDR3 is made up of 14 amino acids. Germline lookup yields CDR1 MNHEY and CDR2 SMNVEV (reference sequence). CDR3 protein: CASSWSGPNTEAFF. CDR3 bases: TGTGCCAGCAGTTGGTCGGGGCCGAACACTGAAGCTTTCTTT.

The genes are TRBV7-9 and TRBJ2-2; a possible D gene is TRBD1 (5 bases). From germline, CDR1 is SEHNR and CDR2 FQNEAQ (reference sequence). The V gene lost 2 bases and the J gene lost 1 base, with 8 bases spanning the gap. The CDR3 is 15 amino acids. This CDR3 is CASSLQGWNTGELFF. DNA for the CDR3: TGTGCCAGCAGCTTACAGGGCTGGAACACCGGGGAGCTGTTTTTT. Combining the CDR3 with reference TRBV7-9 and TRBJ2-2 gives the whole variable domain DTGVSQNPRHKITKRGQNVTFRCDPISEHNRLYWYRQTLGQGPEFLTYFQNEAQLEKSRLLSDRFSAERPKGSFSTLEIQRTEQGDSAMYLCASSLQGWNTGELFFGEGSRLTVL.

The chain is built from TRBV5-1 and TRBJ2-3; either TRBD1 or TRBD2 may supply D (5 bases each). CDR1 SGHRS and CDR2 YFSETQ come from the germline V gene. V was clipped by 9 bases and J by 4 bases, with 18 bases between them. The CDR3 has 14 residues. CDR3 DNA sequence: TGCGCCACCTCCAGGAGGACAATTCCAGATACGCAGTATTTT. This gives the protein CATSRRTIPDTQYF.

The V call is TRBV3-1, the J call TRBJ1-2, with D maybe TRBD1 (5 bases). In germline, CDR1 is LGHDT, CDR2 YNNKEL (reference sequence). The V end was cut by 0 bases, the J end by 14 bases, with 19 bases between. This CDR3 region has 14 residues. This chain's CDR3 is CASSQDRGLGVRTF. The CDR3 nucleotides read TGTGCCAGCAGCCAAGATCGGGGCTTGGGGGTCCGGACCTTC. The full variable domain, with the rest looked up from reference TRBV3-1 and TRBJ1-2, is DTAVSQTPKYLVTQMGNDKSIKCEQNLGHDTMYWYKQDSKKFLKIMFSYNNKELIINETVPNRFSPKSPDKAHLNLHINSLELGDSAVYFCASSQDRGLGVRTFGSGTRLTVV.

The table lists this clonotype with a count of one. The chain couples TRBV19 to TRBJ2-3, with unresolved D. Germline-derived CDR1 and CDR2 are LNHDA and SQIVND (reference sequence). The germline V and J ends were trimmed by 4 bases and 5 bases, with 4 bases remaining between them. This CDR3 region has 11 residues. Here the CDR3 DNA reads TGTGCCAGTAGTAAGGGAGATACGCAGTATTTT. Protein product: CASSKGDTQYF.

CDR3 amino acids: CASSLGRLAYEQYV. The CDR3 DNA sequence: TGTGCCAGCAGCTTGGGGAGACTAGCCTACGAGCAGTACGTC. This chain joins TRBV7-9 and TRBJ2-7; maybe TRBD2 (6 bases). Germline assignment: CDR1 SEHNR and CDR2 FQNEAQ (reference sequence). Trimming removed 3 bases at V and 2 bases at J, with 11 bases between. This CDR3 has 14 residues.

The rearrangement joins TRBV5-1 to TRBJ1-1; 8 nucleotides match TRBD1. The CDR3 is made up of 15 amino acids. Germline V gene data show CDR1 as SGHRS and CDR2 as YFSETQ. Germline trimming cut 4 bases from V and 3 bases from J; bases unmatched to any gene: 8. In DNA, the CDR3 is TGCGCCAGCAGCGGCGGACAGGGAGGTTACACTGAAGCTTTCTTT. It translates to CASSGGQGGYTEAFF.

The CDR3 loop reads CASSLRPANTGELFF. The CDR3, as DNA: TGTGCCAGCAGCTTAAGGCCCGCGAACACCGGGGAGCTGTTTTTT. V gene TRBV7-7 combines with J gene TRBJ2-2; no clear D. The ends were cut back, 2 bases at V and 0 bases at J, with 7 bases in the middle. CDR1 and CDR2 (germline): SSHAT, FNYEAQ (reference sequence). The CDR3 contains 15 residues. Full variable domain (remainder filled in from reference TRBV7-7 and TRBJ2-2): GAGVSQSPRYKVTKRGQDVTLRCDPISSHATLYWYQQALGQGPEFLTYFNYEAQPDKSGLPSDRFSAERPEGSISTLTIQRTEQRDSAMYRCASSLRPANTGELFFGEGSRLTVL.

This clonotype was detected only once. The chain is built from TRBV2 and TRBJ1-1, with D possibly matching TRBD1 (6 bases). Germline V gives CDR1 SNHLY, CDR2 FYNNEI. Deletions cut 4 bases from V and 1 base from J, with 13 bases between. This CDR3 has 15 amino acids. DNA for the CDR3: TGTGCCAGCAGTGGTCAGGGGCTAGAGAACACTGAAGCTTTCTTT. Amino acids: CASSGQGLENTEAFF.